The clone carrying this T cell receptor beta chain was counted once. Its matching antigen is unknown. In the PCR, 60 Vbeta and 13 Jbeta primers were used. Some clones are missing from TCRdb's copy, which holds only in-frame ones; the method was immunoSEQ multiplex PCR. In the table there are around 200,000 clones, 86% of which are singletons. These data originate in a study of cytomegalovirus exposure and HLA in healthy donors. At the level of the study: Within the Caucasian-associated ancestry cluster were around 80% of the approximately 400 genotyped donors. Points from the study as a whole: Presence/absence analyses treated sequencing depth as roughly uniform across donors. Fewer N-insertions (relative to the approximately 670-donor mean) were reportedly seen in an Asian-associated ancestry cluster in a later analysis. In vitro data verified a few CMV-associated chains as specific for CMV antigens.

Input material: PBMCs. This TCR derives from a woman in her twenties or thirties in good health and CMV-seronegative.

Here the CDR3 DNA reads TGTGCCAGCAGCTTGTCTGGGGGGAGTACAATGAAGCAGTTCTTC. This encodes CASSLSGGSTMKQFF. The chain links TRBV7-2 to TRBJ2-1, with D possibly TRBD2 on 6 matching bases. In germline, CDR1 is SGHTA, CDR2 FQGNSA. The CDR3 consists of 15 residues. Trimming removed 3 bases from V and 11 bases from J, with 20 bases in between.